The rows below give T cell receptor beta chains drawn from one sample of a study of blood T cell repertoires in COVID-19. TCRdb keeps only in-frame clones here, not all; method: immunoSEQ multiplex PCR. The data hold under 120,000 clones, with about 85% observed a single time. Sequenced sample: peripheral blood. All receptors come from a human donor in a cohort sampled during active COVID-19. CDR3s include the opening cysteine and the closing phenylalanine or tryptophan. The D gene is left open where the match is weak. Part of the rows lack a size; the others show once, few, many or a class for expanded clones.

NA	TRBV29-1	TRBJ2-5	TRBD2	TGCAGCGTTGAAGGACTAGCGGGGGCCTCCGACTCGACCCAGTACTTC	CSVEGLAGASDSTQYF
NA	TRBV7-8	TRBJ2-4	NA	TGTGCCAGCAGCTTAGGTGTTTCCCCTTTAGCCAAAAACATTCAGTACTTC	CASSLGVSPLAKNIQYF
NA	TRBV2	TRBJ2-1	NA	TGTGCCAGCGGGATAGCGGACCAGCAGTTCTTC	CASGIADQQFF
NA	TRBV15	TRBJ2-3	TRBD1	TGTGCCACCAGCAGAGATCTGGGACAGGTTACAGATACGCAGTATTTT	CATSRDLGQVTDTQYF
NA	TRBV27	TRBJ2-1	TRBD2	TGTGCCAGCAGTTTAGGCGGGAGGGTCCTCCCGTACAATGAGCAGTTCTTC	CASSLGGRVLPYNEQFF
NA	TRBV3-1/TRBV3-2	TRBJ2-3	NA	TGTGTCGTCAGGGGAGTCGGCGCAGATACGCAGTATTTT	CVVRGVGADTQYF
NA	TRBV28	TRBJ2-3	NA	TGTGCCAGCACCTTGGGCAGCACAGATACGCAGTATTTT	CASTLGSTDTQYF
NA	TRBV3-1/TRBV3-2	TRBJ2-7	NA	TGTGCCAGCAGCCAGTCGCGGGTGCGGGAGCAGTACTTC	CASSQSRVREQYF
NA	TRBV5-1	TRBJ2-5	NA	TGCGCCAGCAGCTTGCGGCTAGCTGGGGAGACCCAGTACTTC	CASSLRLAGETQYF
NA	TRBV18	TRBJ2-3	NA	TGTGCCAGCTCACTCAAAAATACAGGGTTCAGACCCCAGGGCACAGATACGCAGTATTTT	CASSLKNTGFRPQGTDTQYF
NA	TRBV7-2	TRBJ2-1	NA	TGTGCCAGCAGCTCCCTATACAATGAGCAGTTCTTC	CASSSLYNEQFF
few	TRBV12-3/TRBV12-4	TRBJ1-5	NA	TGTGCCAGCACCGACGGAGGGGATCAGCCCCAGCATTTT	CASTDGGDQPQHF
NA	TRBV19	TRBJ1-4	TRBD1	TGTGCCAGTAGTATCCACCGAGGGGGCACTAATGAAAAACTGTTTTTT	CASSIHRGGTNEKLFF
NA	TRBV6-1	TRBJ1-3	NA	TGTGCCAGCAGTGAGGGCAGGGTCACCATATATTTT	CASSEGRVTIYF
NA	TRBV15	TRBJ2-5	NA	TGTGCCACCAGCAATTCGCACAGGGCGACCCCAGAGACCCAGTACTTC	CATSNSHRATPETQYF
NA	TRBV7-3	TRBJ2-1	TRBD1	TGTGCCAGCAGCTTTACGGGACAGGAGTACAATGAGCAGTTCTTC	CASSFTGQEYNEQFF
NA	TRBV24-1	TRBJ1-6	TRBD1	TGTGCCACCAGTGAAACCGGGACAGGGGTTTCACCCCTCCACTTT	CATSETGTGVSPLHF
NA	TRBV5-1	TRBJ2-3	NA	TGCGCCAGCAGCTTGAAGCTGGACACCGGCTTCAATTTT	CASSLKLDTGFNF
NA	TRBV4-1	TRBJ1-4	NA	TGCGCCAGCAGCCAAGGAGGGTTAGCAACTAATGAAAAACTGTTTTTT	CASSQGGLATNEKLFF
NA	TRBV7-6	TRBJ2-3	TRBD2	TGTGCCAGCAGCGCTCACCTAGCGGGAGATGGAGATACGCAGTATTTT	CASSAHLAGDGDTQYF
NA	TRBV6-5	TRBJ2-1	TRBD2	TGTGCCGGAGGGGCGGGAGACACTTCTAATGAGCAGTTCTTC	CAGGAGDTSNEQFF
few	TRBV6-5	TRBJ1-5	NA	TGTGCCAGCAGCGGGGACATCCAGCCCCAGCATTTT	CASSGDIQPQHF
NA	TRBV9	TRBJ1-2	TRBD1	TGTGCCAGCAGCGTAGGACAGGGAGGCAACTATGGCTACACCTTC	CASSVGQGGNYGYTF
once	TRBV4-2	TRBJ1-3	NA	TGTGCCAGCAGCCAAGACTTCTCCTACTCTGGAAACACCATATATTTT	CASSQDFSYSGNTIYF
NA	TRBV5-1	TRBJ1-5	TRBD1	TGCGCCAGCAGCTTGCAGGGGGAGGATGGGCCCCAGCATTTT	CASSLQGEDGPQHF
NA	TRBV20-1	TRBJ1-4	NA	TGCAGTGCTAGTGTCTTCAGTCTCACCAATGAAAAACTGTTTTTT	CSASVFSLTNEKLFF
NA	TRBV5-4	TRBJ2-1	TRBD2	TGTGCCAGCAGCCCTCTGGCGGGGGGGCCCCGCAGCTCCTACAATGAGCAGTTCTTC	CASSPLAGGPRSSYNEQFF
NA	TRBV4-2	TRBJ2-7	NA	TGTGCCAGCAGCCAAGACCCTAGCCCAAAAATCTACGAGCAGTACTTC	CASSQDPSPKIYEQYF
NA	TRBV5-8	TRBJ2-1	TRBD1	TGTGCCAGCAGCTTGGGATTTGGACAGGTTCAGGCATCTGAGCAGTTCTTC	CASSLGFGQVQASEQFF
NA	TRBV3-1/TRBV3-2	TRBJ2-1	TRBD2	TGTGCCAGCAGCCAACTCGCCCCGACTAGCGGGACGGATGAGCAGTTCTTC	CASSQLAPTSGTDEQFF
NA	TRBV11-2	TRBJ2-1	TRBD2	TGTGCCAGCAGCCCGATGACTAGCGGGGGGGGCGAGCAGTTCTTC	CASSPMTSGGGEQFF
once	TRBV24-1	TRBJ1-2	NA	TGTGCCACCAGTCGCGGTCCACCCCGGGACTATGGCTACACCTTC	CATSRGPPRDYGYTF
NA	TRBV9	TRBJ1-2	NA	TGTGCCAGCAGCGCCACAGGGATGAAAGGCTACACCTTC	CASSATGMKGYTF
NA	TRBV19	TRBJ1-5	NA	TGTGCCAGTAGTATGAGGGGGGGGGATAATCAGCCCCAGCATTTT	CASSMRGGDNQPQHF
NA	TRBV7-3	TRBJ2-2	NA	TGTGCCAGCAGCATACAGACCGGGGAGCTGTTTTTT	CASSIQTGELFF
NA	TRBV28	TRBJ2-3	NA	TGTGCCAGCAGCACAGGGAGAGGGACGCAGTATTTT	CASSTGRGTQYF
once	TRBV2	TRBJ2-2	TRBD2	TGTGCCAGCAGTAGTGGGACTAGCGGGAGTCTCGTCACCGGGGAGCTGTTTTTT	CASSSGTSGSLVTGELFF
NA	TRBV18	TRBJ2-3	NA	TGTGCCAGCTCACCCAACGGTGAAGATACGCAGTATTTT	CASSPNGEDTQYF
NA	TRBV6-1	TRBJ2-4	NA	TGTGCCAGCAGTGAAAGGGGGACAACAGTTCAGTACTTC	CASSERGTTVQYF
NA	TRBV5-1	TRBJ2-5	TRBD1	TGCGCCAGCAGCACTGGCCCCCGGACAGGGGCCCTGCAAGAGACCCAGTACTTC	CASSTGPRTGALQETQYF
NA	TRBV19	TRBJ1-4	NA	TGTGCCAGTAGTACATCCAGGGATGGTAATGAAAAACTGTTTTTT	CASSTSRDGNEKLFF
NA	TRBV5-1	TRBJ2-3	NA	TGCGCCAGCAGCCCCATCGGGCAGGGGAGCACAGATACGCAGTATTTT	CASSPIGQGSTDTQYF
NA	TRBV30	TRBJ1-5	NA	TGTGCCTGGAGTGGGACAGGCAATCAGCCCCAGCATTTT	CAWSGTGNQPQHF
NA	TRBV3-1/TRBV3-2	TRBJ2-1	NA	TGTGCCAGCAGCCAAGATTTTGGCGGAGCCTCCTACAATGAGCAGTTCTTC	CASSQDFGGASYNEQFF
NA	TRBV27	TRBJ1-4	TRBD1	TGTGCCAGCAGCTGGGGCGGACAGGGTAGTTTTGCAACTAATGAAAAACTGTTTTTT	CASSWGGQGSFATNEKLFF
NA	TRBV30	TRBJ1-5	NA	TGTGCCTGGAGTGTAGGGGGTTGGGGCAATCAGCCCCAGCATTTT	CAWSVGGWGNQPQHF
few	TRBV5-1	TRBJ2-1	TRBD1	TGCGCCAGCAGCTTGGCCGGGGGACAGGGGGCGAATGAGCAGTTCTTC	CASSLAGGQGANEQFF
NA	TRBV5-4	TRBJ2-5	TRBD2	TGTGCCAGCAGCTCGGCTAGCGGGGGGCAAGAGACCCAGTACTTC	CASSSASGGQETQYF
NA	TRBV6-5	TRBJ2-7	NA	TGTGCCAGCAGTTACTCCCGACGCGGCCAATACGAGCAGTACTTC	CASSYSRRGQYEQYF
NA	TRBV24-1	TRBJ2-5	NA	TGTGCCACCAGTGATTTAGGCAGGGAGGAAGAGACCCAGTACTTC	CATSDLGREEETQYF
NA	TRBV19	TRBJ2-1	NA	TGTGCCAGTAGTAGGGGGACCCTAAGTGGGGGGACGAACAATGAGCAGTTCTTC	CASSRGTLSGGTNNEQFF